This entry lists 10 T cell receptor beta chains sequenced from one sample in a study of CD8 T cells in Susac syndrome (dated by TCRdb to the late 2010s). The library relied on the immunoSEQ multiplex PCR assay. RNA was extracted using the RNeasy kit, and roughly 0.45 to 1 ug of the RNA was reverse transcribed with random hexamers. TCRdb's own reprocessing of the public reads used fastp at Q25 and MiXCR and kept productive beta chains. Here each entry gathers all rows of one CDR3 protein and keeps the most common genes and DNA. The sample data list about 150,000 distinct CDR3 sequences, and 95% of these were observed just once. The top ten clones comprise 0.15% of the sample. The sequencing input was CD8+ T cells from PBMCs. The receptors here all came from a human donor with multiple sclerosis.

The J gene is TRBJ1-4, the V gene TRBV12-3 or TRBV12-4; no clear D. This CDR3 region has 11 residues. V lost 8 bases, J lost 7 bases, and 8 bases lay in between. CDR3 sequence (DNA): TGTGCCAGCTCCTGGGGTGAAAAACTGTTTTTT. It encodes CASSWGEKLFF.

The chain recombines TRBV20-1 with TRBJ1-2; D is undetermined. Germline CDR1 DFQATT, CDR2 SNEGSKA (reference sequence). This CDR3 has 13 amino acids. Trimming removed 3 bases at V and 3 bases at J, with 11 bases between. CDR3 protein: CSARSQRHYGYTF. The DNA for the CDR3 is TGCAGTGCTAGGAGCCAGAGGCACTATGGCTACACCTTC.

CDR3 in amino acids: CASSPRGLEQFF. In DNA, the CDR3 is TGTGCCAGCAGCCCGAGGGGCCTTGAGCAGTTCTTC. This sequence joins TRBV7-9 and TRBJ2-1; tentatively, D is TRBD1 or TRBD2 (5 bases each). V gave up 5 bases and J gave up 9 bases, with 11 bases separating them. The CDR3 loop spans 12 amino acids. CDR1 and CDR2 (germline): SEHNR, FQNEAQ (reference sequence).

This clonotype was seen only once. The CDR3 DNA reads TGTGCCAGCAGCCCGAAGAACCGACGCCGTTTGAGGGAGACCCAGTACTTC. Its protein product is CASSPKNRRRLRETQYF. V gene TRBV28 combines with J gene TRBJ2-5; no firm D call. CDR3 length: 17 amino acids. V was clipped by 6 bases and J by 5 bases, with 25 bases between them. Germline V gene data show CDR1 as MDHEN and CDR2 as SYDVKM.

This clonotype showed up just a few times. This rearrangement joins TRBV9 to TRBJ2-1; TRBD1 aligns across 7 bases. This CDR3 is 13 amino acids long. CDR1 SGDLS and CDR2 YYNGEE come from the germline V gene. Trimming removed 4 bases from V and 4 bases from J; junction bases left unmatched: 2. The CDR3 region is CASSLQGYNEQFF. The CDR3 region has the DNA TGTGCCAGCAGCCTACAGGGGTACAATGAGCAGTTCTTC.

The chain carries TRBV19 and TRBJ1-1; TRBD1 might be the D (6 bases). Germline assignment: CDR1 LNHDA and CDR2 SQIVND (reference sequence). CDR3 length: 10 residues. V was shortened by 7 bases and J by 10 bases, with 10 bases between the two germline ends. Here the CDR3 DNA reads TGTGCCAGTAAACAGGGCGTAGCTTTCTTT. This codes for CASKQGVAFF.

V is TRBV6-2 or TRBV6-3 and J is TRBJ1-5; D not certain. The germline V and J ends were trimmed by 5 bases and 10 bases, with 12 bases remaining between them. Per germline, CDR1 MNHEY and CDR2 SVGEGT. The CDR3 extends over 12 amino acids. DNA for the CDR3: TGTGCCAGCAGTCCGCCCGTGGAACCCCAGCATTTT. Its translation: CASSPPVEPQHF.

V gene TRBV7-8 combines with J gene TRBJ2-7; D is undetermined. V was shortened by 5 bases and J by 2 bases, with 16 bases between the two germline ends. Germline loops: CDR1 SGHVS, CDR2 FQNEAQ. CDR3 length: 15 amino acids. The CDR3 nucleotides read TGTGCCAGCAGCCGTAGCAATTCCGCACCCTACGAGCAGTACGTC. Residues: CASSRSNSAPYEQYV.

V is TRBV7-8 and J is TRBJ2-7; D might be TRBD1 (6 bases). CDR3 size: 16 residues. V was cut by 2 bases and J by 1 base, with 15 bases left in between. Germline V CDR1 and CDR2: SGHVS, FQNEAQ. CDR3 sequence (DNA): TGTGCCAGCAGCTTAACACCGGGACACCGTTCCTACGAGCAGTACGTC. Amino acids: CASSLTPGHRSYEQYV.

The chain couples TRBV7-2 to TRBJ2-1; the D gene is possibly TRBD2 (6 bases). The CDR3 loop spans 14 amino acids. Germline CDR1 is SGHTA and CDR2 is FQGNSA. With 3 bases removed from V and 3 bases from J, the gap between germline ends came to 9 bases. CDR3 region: CASSFMRGYNEQFF. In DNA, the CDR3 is TGTGCCAGCAGCTTTATGCGGGGCTACAATGAGCAGTTCTTC.